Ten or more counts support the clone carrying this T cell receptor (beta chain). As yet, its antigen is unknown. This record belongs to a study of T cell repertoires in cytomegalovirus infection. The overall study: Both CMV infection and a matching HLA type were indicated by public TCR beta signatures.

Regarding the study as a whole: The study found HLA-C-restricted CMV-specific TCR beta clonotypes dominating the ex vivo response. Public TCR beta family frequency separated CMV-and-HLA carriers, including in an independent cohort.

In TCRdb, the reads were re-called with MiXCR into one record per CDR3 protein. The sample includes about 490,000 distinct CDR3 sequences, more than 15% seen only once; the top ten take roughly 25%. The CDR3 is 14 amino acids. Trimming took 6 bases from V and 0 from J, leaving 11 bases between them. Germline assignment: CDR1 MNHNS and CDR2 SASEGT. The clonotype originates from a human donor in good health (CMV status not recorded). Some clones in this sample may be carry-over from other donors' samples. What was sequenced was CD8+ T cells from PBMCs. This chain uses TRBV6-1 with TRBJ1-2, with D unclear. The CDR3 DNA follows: TGTGCCAGCAGCCCAACGGAGGCTAACTATGGCTACACCTTC. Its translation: CASSPTEANYGYTF.